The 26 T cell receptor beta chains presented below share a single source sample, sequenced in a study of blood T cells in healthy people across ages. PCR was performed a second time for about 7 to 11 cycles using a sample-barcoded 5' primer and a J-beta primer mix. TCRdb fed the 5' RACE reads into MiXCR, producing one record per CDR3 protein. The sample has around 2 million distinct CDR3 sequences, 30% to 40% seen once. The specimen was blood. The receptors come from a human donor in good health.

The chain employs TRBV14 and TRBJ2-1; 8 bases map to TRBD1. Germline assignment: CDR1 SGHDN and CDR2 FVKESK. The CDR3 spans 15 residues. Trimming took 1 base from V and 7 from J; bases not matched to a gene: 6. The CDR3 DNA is TGTGCCAGCAGCCAAGTTCAGGGGGCGTTAAATGAGCAGTTCTTC. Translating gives CASSQVQGALNEQFF.

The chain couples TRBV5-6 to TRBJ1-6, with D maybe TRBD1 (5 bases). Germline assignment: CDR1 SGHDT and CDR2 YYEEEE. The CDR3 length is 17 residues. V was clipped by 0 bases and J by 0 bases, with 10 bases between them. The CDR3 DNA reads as TGTGCCAGCAGCTTGGTCGGGGCCAGCTCCTATAATTCACCCCTCCACTTT. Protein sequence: CASSLVGASSYNSPLHF.

The CDR3 sequence: CASAASDNQETQYF. The CDR3 nucleotides read TGCGCCAGCGCGGCTAGCGATAACCAAGAGACCCAGTACTTC. V usage is TRBV4-1 and J usage is TRBJ2-5; TRBD2 is a possible D gene (6 bases). CDR3 length equals 14 residues. Germline V gene sequence: CDR1 MGHRA, CDR2 YSYEKL. V gave up 8 bases and J gave up 0 bases, with 13 bases separating them.

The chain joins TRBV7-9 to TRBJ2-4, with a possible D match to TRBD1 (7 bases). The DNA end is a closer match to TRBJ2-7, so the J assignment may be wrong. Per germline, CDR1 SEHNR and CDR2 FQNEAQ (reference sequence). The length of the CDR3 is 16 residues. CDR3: CASSPPSEGARHEQYF. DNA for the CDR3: TGTGCCAGCAGCCCTCCCTCGGAGGGGGCGAGACACGAGCAGTACTTC.

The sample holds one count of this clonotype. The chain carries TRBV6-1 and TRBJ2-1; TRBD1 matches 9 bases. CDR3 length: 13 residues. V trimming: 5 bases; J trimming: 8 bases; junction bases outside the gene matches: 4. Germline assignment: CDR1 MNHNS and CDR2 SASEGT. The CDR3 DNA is TGTGCCAGCAGTTGGACAGGGGTTTATGAGCAGTTCTTC. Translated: CASSWTGVYEQFF.

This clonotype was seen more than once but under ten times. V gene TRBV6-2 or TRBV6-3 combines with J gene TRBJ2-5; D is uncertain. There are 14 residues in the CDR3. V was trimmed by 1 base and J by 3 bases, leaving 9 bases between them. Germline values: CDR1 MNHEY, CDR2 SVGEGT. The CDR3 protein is CASSYYSQEETQYF. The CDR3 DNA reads TGTGCCAGCAGTTACTACAGTCAAGAAGAGACCCAGTACTTC.

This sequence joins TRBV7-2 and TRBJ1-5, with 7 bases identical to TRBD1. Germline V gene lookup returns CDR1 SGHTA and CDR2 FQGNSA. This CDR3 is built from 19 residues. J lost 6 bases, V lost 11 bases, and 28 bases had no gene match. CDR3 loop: CAAPSGAKGQLSSSQPQHF. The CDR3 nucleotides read TGTGCCGCCCCCAGTGGGGCTAAGGGACAGCTGAGCAGTAGTCAGCCCCAGCATTTT.

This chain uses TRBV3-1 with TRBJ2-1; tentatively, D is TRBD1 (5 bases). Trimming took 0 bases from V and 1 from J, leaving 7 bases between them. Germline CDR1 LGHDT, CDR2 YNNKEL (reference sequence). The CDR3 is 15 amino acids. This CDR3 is CASSQDGASYNEQFF. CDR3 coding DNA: TGTGCCAGCAGCCAAGATGGGGCGTCCTACAATGAGCAGTTCTTC.

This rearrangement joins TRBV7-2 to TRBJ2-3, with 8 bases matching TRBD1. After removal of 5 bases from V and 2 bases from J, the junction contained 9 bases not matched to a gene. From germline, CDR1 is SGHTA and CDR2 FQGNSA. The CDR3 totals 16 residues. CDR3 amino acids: CASSHPRDRFTDTQYF. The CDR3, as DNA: TGTGCCAGCAGCCACCCCCGGGACAGGTTCACAGATACGCAGTATTTT.

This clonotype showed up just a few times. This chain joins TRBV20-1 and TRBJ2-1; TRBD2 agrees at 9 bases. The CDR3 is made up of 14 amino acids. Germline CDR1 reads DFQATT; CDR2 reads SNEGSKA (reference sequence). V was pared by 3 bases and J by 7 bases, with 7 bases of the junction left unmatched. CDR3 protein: CSASLRGGQNEQFF. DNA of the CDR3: TGCAGTGCTAGTCTGCGGGGGGGCCAAAATGAGCAGTTCTTC.

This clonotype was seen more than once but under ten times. The CDR3 DNA follows: TGTGCCAGCAAGGCGGGGAGATCCTACAATGAGCAGTTCTTC. As protein: CASKAGRSYNEQFF. The chain combines TRBV27 with TRBJ2-1; D is possibly TRBD2 (6 bases). The ends were cut back, 7 bases at V and 1 base at J, with 11 bases in the middle. Per the germline V gene, CDR1 is MNHEY and CDR2 is SMNVEV (reference sequence). CDR3 length equals 14 residues.

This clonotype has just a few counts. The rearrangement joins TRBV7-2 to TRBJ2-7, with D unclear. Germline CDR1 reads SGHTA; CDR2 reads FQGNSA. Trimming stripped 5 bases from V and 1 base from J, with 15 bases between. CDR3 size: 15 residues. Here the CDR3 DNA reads TGTGCCAGCAGCGCCCTGGACGGGCTTTCCTACGAGCAGTACTTC. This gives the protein CASSALDGLSYEQYF. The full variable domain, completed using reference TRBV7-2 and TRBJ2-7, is GAGVSQSPSNKVTEKGKDVELRCDPISGHTALYWYRQSLGQGLEFLIYFQGNSAPDKSGLPSDRFSAERTGGSVSTLTIQRTQQEDSAVYLCASSALDGLSYEQYFGPGTRLTVT.

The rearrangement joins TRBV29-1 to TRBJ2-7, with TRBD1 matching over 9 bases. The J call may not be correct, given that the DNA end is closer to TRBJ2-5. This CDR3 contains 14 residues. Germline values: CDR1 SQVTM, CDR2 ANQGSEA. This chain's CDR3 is CSVDPGQGMETQYF. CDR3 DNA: TGCAGCGTTGACCCGGGACAGGGTATGGAGACCCAGTACTTC.

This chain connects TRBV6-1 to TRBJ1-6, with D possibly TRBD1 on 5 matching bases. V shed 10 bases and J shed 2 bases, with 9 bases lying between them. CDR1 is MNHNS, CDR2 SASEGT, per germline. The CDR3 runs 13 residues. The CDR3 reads CATWGTYNSPLHF. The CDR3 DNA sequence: TGTGCCACCTGGGGGACCTATAATTCACCCCTCCACTTT.

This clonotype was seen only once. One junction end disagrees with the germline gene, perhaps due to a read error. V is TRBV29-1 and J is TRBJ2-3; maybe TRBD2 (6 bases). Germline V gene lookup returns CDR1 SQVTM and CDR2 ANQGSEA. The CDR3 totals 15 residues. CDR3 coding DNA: TGCAGCGTTGCCTCCATAGGTAGCGGCACAGATATGCAGTATTTT. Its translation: CSVASIGSGTDMQYF.

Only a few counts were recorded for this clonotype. CDR3 nucleotide sequence: TGTGCCAGCACCACCGCTCGAGGGGGAGGCACAGATACGCAGTATTTT. It encodes CASTTARGGGTDTQYF. The rearrangement uses TRBV7-9 and TRBJ2-3, with D tentatively TRBD1 (6 bases). This CDR3 is built from 16 residues. Germline assignment: CDR1 SEHNR and CDR2 FQNEAQ (reference sequence). V was trimmed by 7 bases and J by 1 base, leaving 18 bases between them.

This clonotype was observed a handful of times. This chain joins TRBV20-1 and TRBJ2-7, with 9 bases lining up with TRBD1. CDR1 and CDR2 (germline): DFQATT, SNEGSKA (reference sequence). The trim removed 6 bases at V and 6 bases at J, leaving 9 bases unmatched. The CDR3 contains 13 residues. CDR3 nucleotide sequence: TGCAGTGCCGAAGGGACAGGGAGGGGCGAGCAGTACTTC. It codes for CSAEGTGRGEQYF.

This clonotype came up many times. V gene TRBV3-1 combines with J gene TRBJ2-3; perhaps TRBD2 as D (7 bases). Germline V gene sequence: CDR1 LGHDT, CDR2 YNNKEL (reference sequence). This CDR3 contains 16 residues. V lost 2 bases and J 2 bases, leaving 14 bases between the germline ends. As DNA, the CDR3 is TGTGCCAGCAGCCAAAGTGCGCGGGGGCCCACAGATACGCAGTATTTT. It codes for CASSQSARGPTDTQYF.

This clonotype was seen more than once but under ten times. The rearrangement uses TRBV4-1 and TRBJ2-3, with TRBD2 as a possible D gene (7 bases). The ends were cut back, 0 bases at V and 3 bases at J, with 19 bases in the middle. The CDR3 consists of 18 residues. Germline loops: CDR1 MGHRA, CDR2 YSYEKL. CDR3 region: CASSQDGVWGGETDTQYF. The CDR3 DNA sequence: TGCGCCAGCAGCCAAGACGGAGTATGGGGGGGCGAAACAGATACGCAGTATTTT.

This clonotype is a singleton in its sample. The CDR3 DNA is TGTGCCAGCACGGGACAGAATTACAATGAGCAGTTCTTC. Translated, it gives CASTGQNYNEQFF. The chain recombines TRBV28 with TRBJ2-1; 7 bases are a match to TRBD1. CDR3 length: 13 amino acids. V was pared by 7 bases and J by 4 bases, with 4 bases of the junction left unmatched. Germline lookup yields CDR1 MDHEN and CDR2 SYDVKM.

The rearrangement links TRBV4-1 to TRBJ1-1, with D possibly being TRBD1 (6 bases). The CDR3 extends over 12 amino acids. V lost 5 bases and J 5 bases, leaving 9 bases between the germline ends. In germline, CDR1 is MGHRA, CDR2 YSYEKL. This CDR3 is CASSRGMTEAFF. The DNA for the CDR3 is TGCGCCAGCAGCAGGGGGATGACTGAAGCTTTCTTT.

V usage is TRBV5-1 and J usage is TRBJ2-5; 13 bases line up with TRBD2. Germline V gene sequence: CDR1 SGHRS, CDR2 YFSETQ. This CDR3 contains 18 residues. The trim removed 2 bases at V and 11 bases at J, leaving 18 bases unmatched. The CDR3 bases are TGCGCCAGCAGCTTCCCCCGACTAGCGGGGGGTATAAAGGTTGAGCAGTACTTC. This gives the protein CASSFPRLAGGIKVEQYF.

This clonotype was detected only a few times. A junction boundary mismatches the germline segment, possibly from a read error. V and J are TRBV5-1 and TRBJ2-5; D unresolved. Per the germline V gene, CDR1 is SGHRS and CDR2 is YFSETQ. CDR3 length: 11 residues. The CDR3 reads CTSRVQETQYF. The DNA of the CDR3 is TGCACCAGCAGAGTGCAAGAGACCCAGTACTTC.

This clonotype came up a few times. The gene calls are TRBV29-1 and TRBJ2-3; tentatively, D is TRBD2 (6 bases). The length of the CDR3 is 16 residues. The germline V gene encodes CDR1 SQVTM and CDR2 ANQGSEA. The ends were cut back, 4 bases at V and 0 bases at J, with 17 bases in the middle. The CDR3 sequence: CSVVARGGVSTDTQYF. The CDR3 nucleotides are TGCAGCGTTGTGGCACGGGGCGGGGTTAGCACAGATACGCAGTATTTT.

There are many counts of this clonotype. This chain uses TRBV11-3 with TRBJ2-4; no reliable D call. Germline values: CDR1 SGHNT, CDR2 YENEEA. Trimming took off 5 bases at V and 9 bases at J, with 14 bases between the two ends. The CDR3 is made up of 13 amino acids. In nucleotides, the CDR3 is TGTGCCAGCAGCCGCCCCGGTCGGGCCATTCAGTACTTC. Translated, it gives CASSRPGRAIQYF.

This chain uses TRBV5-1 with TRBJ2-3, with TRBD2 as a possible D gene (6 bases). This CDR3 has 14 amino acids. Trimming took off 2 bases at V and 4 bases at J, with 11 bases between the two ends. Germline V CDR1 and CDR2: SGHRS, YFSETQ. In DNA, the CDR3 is TGCGCCAGCAGCTTAGGCAGGGAGGCAGATACGCAGTATTTT. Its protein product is CASSLGREADTQYF.